The present T cell receptor (beta chain) was sequenced within a study of blood T cell repertoires in COVID-19. As for the study in general: Acute and convalescent COVID-19 specimens originated in the United States, Italy and Spain. T cells, B-cell-depleted T cells, or PBMCs supplied cDNA or gDNA.

Germline V gene lookup returns CDR1 SEHNR and CDR2 FQNEAQ (reference sequence). The CDR3 sequence is 15 residues long. Trimming pared 0 bases from V and 4 bases from J, leaving 9 bases between. In the study's own analysis: Reference gene primer amplification in the assay estimated nucleated cell counts. This table comes from immunoSEQ multiplex PCR, and its TCRdb copy is limited to in-frame clones, with some not included. That table supplies the V and J calls and clone size; D and trimming were determined from the DNA. The sample consists of 200,000 or so clones, 89% of them appearing once. This clone was seen at least ten times.

The chain couples TRBV7-9 to TRBJ2-2, with no clear D. This clonotype was sampled from a man aged 55 to 70 who had recovered from COVID-19. Sequencing input: peripheral blood. The CDR3: CASSLASPGTGELFF. The CDR3 DNA reads as TGTGCCAGCAGCTTAGCTAGCCCGGGCACCGGGGAGCTGTTTTTT.